This entry lists 9 T cell receptor beta chains sequenced from one sample in a study of CD8 T cells in ankylosing spondylitis. General study points: Within ankylosing spondylitis blood, a TCR beta motif made up of seven to nine highly homologous variants appeared to be characteristic.

For these TCRs, the target antigens are not known. TCRdb re-called the 5' RACE reads with MiXCR, one entry per CDR3 protein. The sample has roughly 670,000 distinct CDR3 sequences, under 20% seen once. The sequencing input was blood, either unsorted or a sorted T cell fraction (not recorded which). These receptors were collected from a male donor with ankylosing spondylitis.

This chain links TRBV29-1 with TRBJ2-5; no firm D call. The germline CDR1 and CDR2 sequences are SQVTM and ANQGSEA. Trimming removed 3 bases at V and 5 bases at J, with 13 bases between. The CDR3 extends over 13 amino acids. CDR3: CSVDHTSRETQYF. The DNA of the CDR3 is TGCAGCGTTGATCATACCTCACGGGAGACCCAGTACTTC.

This chain joins TRBV5-5 and TRBJ1-2; D call uncertain. Deletions cut 5 bases from V and 3 bases from J, with 5 bases between. Germline CDR1 is SGHKS and CDR2 is YYEKEE (reference sequence). The CDR3 loop spans 11 amino acids. The CDR3 bases are TGTGCCAGCAGGAAATACTATGGCTACACCTTC. Amino acids: CASRKYYGYTF.

The rearrangement uses TRBV6-1 and TRBJ1-3, with 8 bases lining up with TRBD1. The CDR3 is made up of 16 amino acids. Germline values: CDR1 MNHNS, CDR2 SASEGT. Trimming took 2 bases from V and 0 from J; bases not matched to a gene: 3. CDR3 bases: TGTGCCAGCAGTGAATCAGGACAGGGCTCTGGAAACACCATATATTTT. Residues: CASSESGQGSGNTIYF.

This clonotype was picked up a small number of times. This rearrangement joins TRBV10-1 to TRBJ2-1; 10 nucleotides line up with TRBD1. This CDR3 has 15 residues. Germline lookup yields CDR1 WNHNN and CDR2 SYGVQD (reference sequence). J lost 3 bases, V lost 5 bases, and 4 bases had no gene match. In DNA form, the CDR3 reads TGCGCCAGCAGTCCGACAGGGGGCAACTACAATGAGCAGTTCTTC. Translation gives CASSPTGGNYNEQFF.

The sample holds a few counts of this clonotype. The chain combines TRBV12-3 or TRBV12-4 with TRBJ2-5, with D possibly TRBD2 on 6 matching bases. This CDR3 is 13 amino acids long. Trimming removed 6 bases at V and 3 bases at J, with 11 bases between. Here the CDR3 reads CASRRDHEETQYF. The CDR3, as DNA: TGTGCCAGCAGGCGGGACCACGAAGAGACCCAGTACTTC.

V is TRBV19 and J is TRBJ1-5; D may be TRBD1 (5 bases). The CDR3 is made up of 14 amino acids. CDR1 is LNHDA and CDR2 is SQIVND in the germline V gene (reference sequence). The germline V and J ends were trimmed by 5 bases and 9 bases, with 17 bases remaining between them. The CDR3 loop reads CASSWGGDATPQHF. CDR3 sequence (DNA): TGTGCCAGTAGTTGGGGCGGGGACGCGACGCCCCAGCATTTT.

This clonotype turned up a few times. J is TRBJ2-1 and V is TRBV6-5; 8 bases line up with TRBD2. Germline V CDR1 and CDR2: MNHEY, SVGAGI. V lost 2 bases to trimming and J lost 7 bases; unmatched junction nucleotides: 10. The CDR3 sequence is 16 residues long. The CDR3 nucleotides are TGTGCCAGCAGTTACAGGGCTAGAGCGGGAGTTAATGAGCAGTTCTTC. Protein: CASSYRARAGVNEQFF.

The rearrangement joins TRBV7-9 to TRBJ2-1; 9 positions agree with TRBD1. The CDR3 is 14 residues long. CDR1 and CDR2 from the germline V gene are SEHNR and FQNEAQ (reference sequence). The V segment lost 5 bases and the J segment 8 bases; nucleotides outside the gene matches: 7. The CDR3 nucleotides are TGTGCCAGCAGCAGGGACAGGGAGGGGCATGAGCAGTTCTTC. This gives the protein CASSRDREGHEQFF. Variable domain in full (rest from reference TRBV7-9 and TRBJ2-1): DTGVSQNPRHKITKRGQNVTFRCDPISEHNRLYWYRQTLGQGPEFLTYFQNEAQLEKSRLLSDRFSAERPKGSFSTLEIQRTEQGDSAMYLCASSRDREGHEQFFGPGTRLTVL.

The gene calls are TRBV12-3 or TRBV12-4 and TRBJ2-6; tentatively, D is TRBD1 or TRBD2 (5 bases each). The CDR3 extends over 18 amino acids. V dropped 3 bases and J dropped 3 bases, with 18 bases sitting between them. The DNA of the CDR3 is TGTGCCAGCAGTTTGGAGCTAGGGGCCGGGGATGGGGCCAACGTCCTGACTTTC. Translation gives CASSLELGAGDGANVLTF.